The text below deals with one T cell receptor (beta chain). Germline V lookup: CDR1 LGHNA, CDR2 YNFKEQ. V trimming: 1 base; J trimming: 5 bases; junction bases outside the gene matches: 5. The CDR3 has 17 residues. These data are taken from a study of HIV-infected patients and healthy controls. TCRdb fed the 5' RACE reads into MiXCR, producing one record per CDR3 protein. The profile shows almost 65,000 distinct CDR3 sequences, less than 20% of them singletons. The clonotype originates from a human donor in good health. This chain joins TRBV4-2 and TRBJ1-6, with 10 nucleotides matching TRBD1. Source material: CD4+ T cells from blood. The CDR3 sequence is CASSQVTGGNNNSPLHF. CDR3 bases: TGTGCCAGCAGCCAAGTGACAGGGGGCAATAATAATTCACCCCTCCACTTT.